The 15 T cell receptor beta chains below come from one sample, sequenced in a study of metastatic and nonmetastatic thyroid tumors. TCRdb re-called the PCR reads through MiXCR. This table has about 8,400 clones, approximately 31% appearing once. Until they underwent thyroid surgery, no patient had received any treatment. Sequencing was carried out using tumor tissue. These receptors all stem from a female donor with papillary thyroid cancer or a benign thyroid nodule (not recorded which). Some clones in this sample may be carry-over from other donors' samples.

This clone is judged medium-sized. This chain links TRBV20-1 with TRBJ2-6; 7 bases match TRBD1. V lost 5 bases, J lost 2 bases, and 6 bases stayed unmatched. The germline gives CDR1 DFQATT, CDR2 SNEGSKA (reference sequence). The CDR3 has 15 amino acids. Here the CDR3 reads CSAGRQGAGANVLTF. CDR3 bases: TGCAGTGCTGGGAGACAGGGAGCTGGGGCCAACGTCCTGACTTTC.

The rearrangement uses TRBV7-2 and TRBJ2-2; D is ambiguous. This CDR3 contains 14 residues. Germline assignment: CDR1 SGHTA and CDR2 FQGNSA. Trimming took off 1 base at V and 6 bases at J, with 9 bases between the two ends. CDR3 region: CASSLGLAAGELFF. In DNA, the CDR3 is TGTGCCAGCAGCTTAGGGCTCGCAGCCGGGGAGCTGTTTTTT. The variable domain in full, completed from reference TRBV7-2 and TRBJ2-2, reads GAGVSQSPSNKVTEKGKDVELRCDPISGHTALYWYRQSLGQGLEFLIYFQGNSAPDKSGLPSDRFSAERTGGSVSTLTIQRTQQEDSAVYLCASSLGLAAGELFFGEGSRLTVL.

The chain carries TRBV7-2 and TRBJ2-1; 8 nucleotides line up with TRBD2. The germline V gene has CDR1 SGHTA and CDR2 FQGNSA. The junction had 7 bases not matched to a gene; V was cut back by 0 bases and J by 3 bases. CDR3 size: 17 residues. This chain's CDR3 is CASSLAFRGGLYNEQFF. CDR3 sequence (DNA): TGTGCCAGCAGCTTAGCCTTTCGGGGGGGCCTCTACAATGAGCAGTTCTTC.

By share, this clone ranks as medium-sized. This chain connects TRBV19 to TRBJ1-5, with TRBD1 matching 11 bases. This CDR3 contains 15 residues. CDR1 LNHDA and CDR2 SQIVND come from the germline V gene (reference sequence). With V trimmed by 0 bases and J by 7 bases, 2 bases remained unmatched. CDR3 protein: CASSIEDRGPQPQHF. In DNA form, the CDR3 reads TGTGCCAGTAGTATAGAGGACAGGGGGCCCCAGCCCCAGCATTTT.

The chain joins TRBV7-3 to TRBJ1-1; tentatively, D is TRBD1 (6 bases). The CDR3 consists of 16 residues. The V end lost 0 bases, the J end lost 3 bases, and 14 bases lay between the germline ends. CDR1 SGHTA and CDR2 FQGTGA come from the germline V gene. The CDR3 region is CASSLTGTPAHTEAFF. In DNA form, the CDR3 reads TGTGCCAGCAGCTTAACCGGGACACCGGCCCACACTGAAGCTTTCTTT.

This clone has more than one count but fewer than ten. The chain uses TRBV6-1 and TRBJ2-1, with D perhaps being TRBD1 or TRBD2 (5 bases each). CDR3 length: 14 amino acids. Trimming took off 2 bases at V and 7 bases at J, with 12 bases between the two ends. Germline loops: CDR1 MNHNS, CDR2 SASEGT. The CDR3 DNA is TGTGCCAGCAGTGAATCCAGTGGGGGAAATGAGCAGTTCTTC. Its translation: CASSESSGGNEQFF.

The V gene is TRBV28, the J gene TRBJ2-5; no clear D gene. Looked up from germline, CDR1 is MDHEN and CDR2 is SYDVKM. CDR3 length: 13 residues. V was cut by 7 bases and J by 0 bases, with 9 bases left in between. The CDR3 sequence is CASNTNNQETQYF. Written as DNA, the CDR3 is TGTGCCAGCAATACAAACAACCAAGAGACCCAGTACTTC.

The chain has TRBV3-1 and TRBJ2-3; D perhaps matches TRBD1 (5 bases). The CDR3 loop spans 14 amino acids. Trimming took off 1 base at V and 6 bases at J, with 11 bases between the two ends. Germline values: CDR1 LGHDT, CDR2 YNNKEL (reference sequence). CDR3 sequence: CASSQVDRMDTQYF. The CDR3 nucleotides are TGTGCCAGCAGCCAAGTTGACAGAATGGATACGCAGTATTTT.

Here the CDR3 DNA reads TGCAGCGTTGAACCCAGGAACACTGAAGCTTTCTTT. This codes for CSVEPRNTEAFF. The chain carries TRBV29-1 and TRBJ1-1; D call uncertain. The length of the CDR3 is 12 residues. V lost 2 bases to trimming and J lost 1 base, with 5 bases between them. The germline V gene encodes CDR1 SQVTM and CDR2 ANQGSEA.

This clone was observed a few times. The gene calls are TRBV6-2 or TRBV6-3 and TRBJ2-1; 14 bases agree with TRBD2. CDR3 length: 18 residues. Germline V lookup: CDR1 MNHEY, CDR2 SVGEGT. The V segment lost 6 bases and the J segment 2 bases; nucleotides outside the gene matches: 9. CDR3 bases: TGTGCCAGCAGCCGGACGGGACTAGCGGGGGATACCTACAATGAGCAGTTCTTC. It yields the protein CASSRTGLAGDTYNEQFF.

This clone was picked up a small number of times. The gene calls are TRBV10-1 and TRBJ2-1, with 8 positions matching TRBD1. Germline V CDR1 and CDR2: WNHNN, SYGVQD (reference sequence). The CDR3 covers 15 residues. J gave up 7 bases and V 2 bases, and 7 bases lay outside the gene matches. CDR3 residues: CASSETQQGGNEQFF. The DNA of the CDR3 is TGCGCCAGCAGTGAGACCCAACAGGGGGGAAATGAGCAGTTCTTC.

This clone was seen a handful of times. The junction departs from germline at one end; a sequencing error may be responsible. This chain connects TRBV7-2 to TRBJ2-1, with 8 bases matching TRBD1. The CDR3 loop spans 12 amino acids. Per the germline V gene, CDR1 is SGHTA and CDR2 is FQGNSA. CDR3: CAGSSGTGQQFF. The CDR3 DNA sequence: TGTGCCGGCAGCTCGGGGACAGGACAGCAGTTCTTC. Using reference TRBV7-2 and TRBJ2-1 for the parts outside the CDR3, the full variable domain is GAGVSQSPSNKVTEKGKDVELRCDPISGHTALYWYRQSLGQGLEFLIYFQGNSAPDKSGLPSDRFSAERTGGSVSTLTIQRTQQEDSAVYLCAGSSGTGQQFFGPGTRLTVL.

The chain joins TRBV28 to TRBJ1-5, with unresolved D. Germline CDR1 reads MDHEN; CDR2 reads SYDVKM. Trimming pared 3 bases from V and 6 bases from J, leaving 12 bases between. This CDR3 comprises 14 residues. CDR3 sequence (DNA): TGTGCCAGCAGTTTGGAACTGGGTAGTCAGCCCCAGCATTTT. Translating it yields CASSLELGSQPQHF.

This clone has more than one count but fewer than ten. The chain links TRBV6-1 to TRBJ1-5; D gene uncertain. Trimming took 8 bases from V and 4 from J, leaving 18 bases between them. Germline CDR1 is MNHNS and CDR2 is SASEGT. The CDR3 has 15 residues. Written as DNA, the CDR3 is TGTGCCAGCCGCTCCCCCTATGACGGTAATCAGCCCCAGCATTTT. Encoded protein: CASRSPYDGNQPQHF.

The chain uses TRBV20-1 and TRBJ2-7; tentative D call: TRBD1 (6 bases). CDR3 length: 13 residues. Looked up from germline, CDR1 is DFQATT and CDR2 is SNEGSKA (reference sequence). Trimming removed 6 bases from V and 3 bases from J, with 15 bases in between. This CDR3 reads CSAATGKVYEQYF. The DNA for the CDR3 is TGCAGTGCCGCTACAGGGAAGGTCTACGAGCAGTACTTC.